This T cell receptor (beta chain) was identified during a study of type 1 regulatory T cells. Turning to this clonotype: Its antigen remains unidentified.

This CDR3 is 15 amino acids long. The J segment lost 6 bases and the V segment lost 5 bases, leaving 6 bases of the junction unmatched. Per the germline V gene, CDR1 is SEHNR and CDR2 is FQNEAQ (reference sequence). TCRdb reprocessed the reads with MiXCR, giving one entry per CDR3 protein. The repertoire holds about 68,000 distinct CDR3 sequences, with around 63% as singletons. Sequencing was done on a sample of cultured T cells, either the whole culture or a sorted T cell fraction (not recorded which). Subset denoted: Tr1-enriched cell product generated in vitro against host alloantigens. V gene TRBV7-9 combines with J gene TRBJ2-1, with TRBD2 matching 11 bases. The TCR was taken from a human donor in good health. CDR3 protein: CASSATSGKFNEQFF. The CDR3 DNA follows: TGTGCCAGCAGCGCGACTAGCGGGAAATTCAATGAGCAGTTCTTC.